This T cell receptor (beta chain) was found in a study of cytomegalovirus exposure and HLA in healthy donors. For the study at large: Drawn from HLA-typed donors, about 85 million unique TCRs were held in an early data release. Among the 350 to 500 donors who were genotyped, around 77% fell in the genetic ancestry cluster that is associated with self-reported Caucasian donors. Points from the study as a whole: Several of the most significant clusters were apparently associated with common viral pathogens in a later analysis. The only immune exposure information that was available was CMV serostatus.

Notes on this clone: Its specificity is not known.

The V segment lost 2 bases and the J segment 4 bases; nucleotides outside the gene matches: 1. Germline V gene data show CDR1 as SGDLS and CDR2 as YYNGEE. The CDR3 is made up of 13 amino acids. The PCR contained 60 Vbeta and 13 Jbeta primers. Sequenced by immunoSEQ multiplex PCR; TCRdb stores in-frame clones only, minus some. The sample lists about 150,000 clones, roughly 64% seen once, with approximately 2.9% in the top ten. The V and J genes are TRBV9 and TRBJ2-7; 9 nucleotides agree with TRBD2. This TCR came from a woman between 25 and 40 years old in good health and CMV-seropositive. Sequencing was performed on PBMCs. CDR3: CASSVTSGYEQYF. The CDR3 DNA is TGTGCCAGCAGCGTGACTAGCGGTTACGAGCAGTACTTC.